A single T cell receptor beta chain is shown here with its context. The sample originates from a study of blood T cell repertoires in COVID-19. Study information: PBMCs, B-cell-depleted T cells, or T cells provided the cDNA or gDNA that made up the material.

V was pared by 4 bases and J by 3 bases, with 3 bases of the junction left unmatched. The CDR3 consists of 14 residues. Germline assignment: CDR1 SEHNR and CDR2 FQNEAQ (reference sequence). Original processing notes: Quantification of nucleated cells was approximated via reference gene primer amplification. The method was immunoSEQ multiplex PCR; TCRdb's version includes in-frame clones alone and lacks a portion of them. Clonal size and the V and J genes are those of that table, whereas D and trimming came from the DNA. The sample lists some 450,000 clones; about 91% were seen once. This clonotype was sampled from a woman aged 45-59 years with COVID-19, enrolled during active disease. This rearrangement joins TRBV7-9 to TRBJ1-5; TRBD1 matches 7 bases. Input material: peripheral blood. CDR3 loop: CASSSGGYNQPQHF. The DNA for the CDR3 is TGTGCCAGCAGCTCAGGGGGATACAATCAGCCCCAGCATTTT. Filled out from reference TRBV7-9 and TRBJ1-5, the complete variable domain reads DTGVSQNPRHKITKRGQNVTFRCDPISEHNRLYWYRQTLGQGPEFLTYFQNEAQLEKSRLLSDRFSAERPKGSFSTLEIQRTEQGDSAMYLCASSSGGYNQPQHFGDGTRLSIL.